One sample yielded the 32 T cell receptor beta chains listed below, sequenced in a study of cytomegalovirus exposure and HLA in healthy donors. Profiling relied on immunoSEQ multiplex PCR, and the TCRdb table lists in-frame clones only, not all of them. The sample yields some 320,000 clones, around 90% seen once. The sample was PBMCs. Every receptor here comes from a woman under 40 in good health and CMV-seropositive.

This clone showed up just once. J is TRBJ1-3 and V is TRBV6-5, with 9 bases identical to TRBD1. V shed 6 bases, J shed 11 bases, and the junction held 8 bases outside the gene matches. The CDR3 runs to 13 residues. CDR1 is MNHEY and CDR2 is SVGAGI in the germline V gene. The CDR3 sequence: CASSRTGGPPIYF. CDR3 bases: TGTGCCAGCAGCCGTACAGGGGGCCCCCCCATATATTTT.

The chain joins TRBV5-4 to TRBJ1-2; TRBD1 agrees at 11 bases. V lost 4 bases to trimming and J lost 4 bases; unmatched junction nucleotides: 6. The CDR3 sequence is 15 residues long. The germline V gene has CDR1 SGHNT and CDR2 YYREEE (reference sequence). CDR3 in DNA: TGTGCCAGCAGCCCGGGGGACAGGGGGTTCTATGGCTACACCTTC. Translation: CASSPGDRGFYGYTF.

V is TRBV11-2 and J is TRBJ1-2; 9 bases match TRBD1. CDR3 length: 14 amino acids. Germline V CDR1 and CDR2: SGHAT, FQNNGV. V lost 3 bases, J lost 13 bases, and 12 bases stayed unmatched. The CDR3 sequence is CASSFAGQGSTLTF. In DNA form, the CDR3 reads TGTGCCAGCAGCTTCGCGGGACAGGGTTCCACCCTCACCTTC.

The CDR3 nucleotides are TGTGCCAGCAGTGCCGACAGGGTCGGTGGCTACACCTTC. Protein product: CASSADRVGGYTF. V gene TRBV6-6 combines with J gene TRBJ1-2, with 7 nucleotides matching TRBD1. The CDR3 loop spans 13 amino acids. Germline values: CDR1 MNHNY, CDR2 SVGAGI (reference sequence). V was clipped by 5 bases and J by 7 bases; unmatched bases: 7.

The chain recombines TRBV2 with TRBJ2-7; D gene ambiguous. The germline V and J ends were trimmed by 4 bases and 4 bases, with 5 bases remaining between them. The CDR3 contains 11 residues. CDR1 is SNHLY and CDR2 is FYNNEI in the germline V gene. CDR3 in amino acids: CASSVEYEQYF. The CDR3 DNA is TGTGCCAGCAGTGTGGAGTACGAGCAGTACTTC.

This sequence joins TRBV27 and TRBJ1-2; D gene uncertain. The CDR3 has 13 residues. Trimming stripped 2 bases from V and 1 base from J, with 5 bases between. Germline assignment: CDR1 MNHEY and CDR2 SMNVEV (reference sequence). The CDR3 DNA is TGTGCCAGCAGTTTAACAGTTAACTATGGCTACACCTTC. It translates to CASSLTVNYGYTF.

V gene TRBV19 combines with J gene TRBJ1-5, with D uncertain. Trimming took 3 bases from V and 7 from J, leaving 10 bases between them. The CDR3 totals 13 residues. Germline V gene data show CDR1 as LNHDA and CDR2 as SQIVND (reference sequence). The CDR3 DNA is TGTGCCAGTAGTATTTCCGACCCCCAGCCCCAGCATTTT. Residues: CASSISDPQPQHF.

J is TRBJ1-4 and V is TRBV4-3, with D perhaps TRBD1 (6 bases). CDR3 length equals 16 residues. CDR1 and CDR2 from the germline V gene are LGHNA and YSLEER. V was clipped by 0 bases and J by 7 bases, with 15 bases between them. This chain's CDR3 is CASSQEETRGLEKLFF. In nucleotides, the CDR3 is TGCGCCAGCAGCCAAGAGGAAACCAGGGGACTTGAAAAACTGTTTTTT.

V is TRBV2 and J is TRBJ1-2; D possibly corresponds to TRBD1 (5 bases). CDR1 is SNHLY and CDR2 is FYNNEI in the germline V gene. The ends were cut back, 1 base at V and 1 base at J, with 10 bases in the middle. The CDR3 loop spans 15 amino acids. The CDR3 DNA follows: TGTGCCAGCAGTGAAGTGTTAGGGGATAACTATGGCTACACCTTC. Translation: CASSEVLGDNYGYTF.

The V and J genes are TRBV4-3 and TRBJ2-5; 7 bases line up with TRBD1. The CDR3 covers 14 residues. The V and J ends lost 2 bases and 5 bases, in that order; junction bases with no gene match: 5. The germline gives CDR1 LGHNA, CDR2 YSLEER. The CDR3 here is CASSQKGGRETQYF. DNA of the CDR3: TGCGCCAGCAGCCAAAAAGGGGGCCGGGAGACCCAGTACTTC.

The chain combines TRBV5-8 with TRBJ2-3; the match to TRBD2 covers 9 bases. This CDR3 region has 16 residues. J lost 3 bases, V lost 1 base, and 6 bases had no gene match. In germline, CDR1 is SGHTS, CDR2 YDEGEE. The CDR3 DNA reads as TGTGCCAGCAGCTTGTGGCTAGCGGGGCCGACAGATACGCAGTATTTT. It codes for CASSLWLAGPTDTQYF.

The chain is built from TRBV11-2 and TRBJ2-1; TRBD2 aligns across 11 bases. CDR1 is SGHAT and CDR2 is FQNNGV in the germline V gene. The CDR3 length is 16 residues. Germline trimming cut 5 bases from V and 2 bases from J; bases unmatched to any gene: 5. DNA of the CDR3: TGTGCCAGCAGCCTATTTAGCGGGAGGGCCTACAATGAGCAGTTCTTC. It yields the protein CASSLFSGRAYNEQFF.

The rearrangement uses TRBV27 and TRBJ1-5; D not resolved. CDR3 length: 13 residues. The germline CDR1 and CDR2 sequences are MNHEY and SMNVEV (reference sequence). Trimming took 1 base from V and 5 from J, leaving 6 bases between them. The CDR3 nucleotides read TGTGCCAGCAGTTTATGGGCAGATCAGCCCCAGCATTTT. Its translation is CASSLWADQPQHF.

This clone was observed once. This chain connects TRBV5-1 to TRBJ2-7; 7 nucleotides agree with TRBD1. V was clipped by 4 bases and J by 6 bases; unmatched bases: 7. CDR3 length: 13 residues. From germline, CDR1 is SGHRS and CDR2 YFSETQ. The CDR3 coding sequence is TGCGCCAGCAGCCCCACAGGGGTCGGCGAGCAGTACTTC. Translating it yields CASSPTGVGEQYF.

The chain has TRBV7-9 and TRBJ2-4, with TRBD2 identical over 7 bases. The germline V gene encodes CDR1 SEHNR and CDR2 FQNEAQ (reference sequence). This CDR3 is built from 18 residues. The V segment lost 4 bases and the J segment 0 bases; nucleotides outside the gene matches: 12. CDR3 in amino acids: CASSSDLAREGAKNIQYF. The CDR3 bases are TGTGCCAGCAGCTCAGACCTCGCGAGGGAGGGAGCCAAAAACATTCAGTACTTC.

V is TRBV28 and J is TRBJ2-5; 12 bases agree with TRBD1. Trimming at V came to 6 bases and at J to 4 bases, leaving 6 bases not matched to a gene. From germline, CDR1 is MDHEN and CDR2 SYDVKM. There are 15 residues in the CDR3. CDR3 in amino acids: CASSSRDRGRETQYF. In DNA form, the CDR3 reads TGTGCCAGCAGCTCACGGGACAGGGGGCGAGAGACCCAGTACTTC.

V usage is TRBV4-1 and J usage is TRBJ1-2; TRBD1 might be the D (5 bases). V lost 0 bases and J 10 bases, leaving 15 bases between the germline ends. This CDR3 has 14 residues. CDR1 is MGHRA, CDR2 YSYEKL, per germline. The CDR3 spells CASSQEKSRGDYTF. The CDR3 coding sequence is TGCGCCAGCAGCCAAGAGAAATCCCGGGGCGACTACACCTTC.

V gene TRBV5-1 combines with J gene TRBJ2-1; 9 nucleotides align to TRBD2. V lost 4 bases to trimming and J lost 0 bases; unmatched junction nucleotides: 5. The CDR3 has 16 amino acids. Germline V gene data show CDR1 as SGHRS and CDR2 as YFSETQ. The CDR3 sequence: CASSILAGNSYNEQFF. The DNA of the CDR3 is TGCGCCAGCAGCATTCTAGCGGGGAACTCCTACAATGAGCAGTTCTTC.

The V gene is TRBV7-9, the J gene TRBJ1-2; 11 bases align to TRBD1. Germline V gene lookup returns CDR1 SEHNR and CDR2 FQNEAQ (reference sequence). The CDR3 sequence is 14 residues long. V trimming: 2 bases; J trimming: 6 bases; junction bases outside the gene matches: 2. The CDR3 DNA sequence: TGTGCCAGCAGCTTATGGGACAGGGGGAATGGCTACACCTTC. It codes for CASSLWDRGNGYTF.

The rearrangement joins TRBV29-1 to TRBJ2-7, with D maybe TRBD1 (6 bases). V was clipped by 0 bases and J by 3 bases, with 12 bases between them. Looked up from germline, CDR1 is SQVTM and CDR2 is ANQGSEA. This CDR3 is built from 14 residues. CDR3 amino acids: CSVEETVRGYEQYF. The CDR3 DNA follows: TGCAGCGTTGAAGAGACAGTCAGGGGCTACGAGCAGTACTTC.

The chain combines TRBV11-2 with TRBJ2-4; the match to TRBD2 covers 8 bases. This CDR3 comprises 19 residues. Germline CDR1 SGHAT, CDR2 FQNNGV. The V segment lost 1 base and the J segment 0 bases; nucleotides outside the gene matches: 11. CDR3 DNA sequence: TGTGCCAGCAGCTTAGCTGGTAGCGGGACCCCTTTAGCCAAAAACATTCAGTACTTC. Translating gives CASSLAGSGTPLAKNIQYF.

This chain connects TRBV5-1 to TRBJ2-2; no definite D call. The germline gives CDR1 SGHRS, CDR2 YFSETQ. CDR3 length: 11 residues. V lost 6 bases to trimming and J lost 6 bases, with 6 bases between them. The CDR3 loop reads CASKDAGELFF. CDR3 DNA: TGCGCCAGCAAGGATGCCGGGGAGCTGTTTTTT.

J is TRBJ1-5 and V is TRBV7-2, with 8 bases lining up with TRBD1. J gave up 2 bases and V 4 bases, and 1 base lay outside the gene matches. CDR1 and CDR2 (germline): SGHTA, FQGNSA. This CDR3 has 14 amino acids. The CDR3 sequence: CASSSGQGNQPQHF. In DNA, the CDR3 is TGTGCCAGCAGCTCGGGACAGGGCAATCAGCCCCAGCATTTT.

This rearrangement joins TRBV30 to TRBJ1-2; no firm D call. Trimming cost V 2 bases and J 1 base, with 11 bases left between them. CDR1 GTSNPN and CDR2 SVGIG come from the germline V gene (reference sequence). This CDR3 is 14 amino acids long. CDR3 region: CAWSPSRFNYGYTF. CDR3 bases: TGTGCCTGGAGTCCCAGTAGATTTAACTATGGCTACACCTTC.

The gene calls are TRBV15 and TRBJ2-3; no clear D gene. Germline V gene sequence: CDR1 LNHNV, CDR2 YYDKDF (reference sequence). The CDR3 is 12 residues long. Deletions cut 5 bases from V and 6 bases from J, with 9 bases between. DNA for the CDR3: TGTGCCACCAGCCCTGGAGCGGATACGCAGTATTTT. This codes for CATSPGADTQYF.

The V gene is TRBV9, the J gene TRBJ2-7; D ambiguous. Germline V gene data show CDR1 as SGDLS and CDR2 as YYNGEE. Trimming cost V 0 bases and J 0 bases, with 7 bases left between them. CDR3 size: 14 residues. The CDR3 sequence is CASSVGSDSYEQYF. CDR3 nucleotides: TGTGCCAGCAGCGTAGGGAGTGACTCCTACGAGCAGTACTTC.

This chain connects TRBV19 to TRBJ2-7, with D maybe TRBD1 (5 bases). Trimming pared 5 bases from V and 1 base from J, leaving 9 bases between. CDR1 is LNHDA and CDR2 is SQIVND in the germline V gene (reference sequence). The CDR3 is 13 amino acids. CDR3 region: CASSQGPSYEQYF. CDR3 sequence (DNA): TGTGCCAGTAGTCAGGGTCCTTCCTACGAGCAGTACTTC. The full variable domain, in which reference TRBV19 and TRBJ2-7 provide the parts outside the CDR3, is DGGITQSPKYLFRKEGQNVTLSCEQNLNHDAMYWYRQDPGQGLRLIYYSQIVNDFQKGDIAEGYSVSREKKESFPLTVTSAQKNPTAFYLCASSQGPSYEQYFGPGTRLTVT.

J is TRBJ1-2 and V is TRBV6-5; 10 bases align to TRBD1. This CDR3 has 16 amino acids. The germline gives CDR1 MNHEY, CDR2 SVGAGI. V shed 3 bases and J 6 bases; nucleotides not matched to a gene: 10. The CDR3 nucleotides are TGTGCCAGCAGTTATTTCAGACAGGGGGCAAGGAATGGCTACACCTTC. It specifies CASSYFRQGARNGYTF.

The chain links TRBV6-5 to TRBJ2-1; 8 positions agree with TRBD2. Per the germline V gene, CDR1 is MNHEY and CDR2 is SVGAGI. The J segment lost 5 bases and the V segment lost 6 bases, leaving 3 bases of the junction unmatched. The CDR3 is 13 amino acids. This CDR3 reads CASRSGGDNEQFF. The CDR3 region has the DNA TGTGCCAGCAGGTCGGGGGGGGACAATGAGCAGTTCTTC.

This chain connects TRBV27 to TRBJ2-1, with 7 bases matching TRBD2. With 5 bases clipped from V and 4 bases from J, the junction kept 5 bases outside the gene matches. CDR1 is MNHEY, CDR2 SMNVEV, per germline (reference sequence). This CDR3 is built from 14 residues. CDR3 sequence: CASSVGGGYNEQFF. The CDR3 DNA is TGTGCCAGCAGTGTGGGGGGAGGGTACAATGAGCAGTTCTTC.

V is TRBV29-1 and J is TRBJ2-7; D may be TRBD1 (6 bases). The germline gives CDR1 SQVTM, CDR2 ANQGSEA. The CDR3 sequence is 14 residues long. V dropped 6 bases and J dropped 0 bases, with 15 bases sitting between them. CDR3 loop: CSVEKTGSSYEQYF. The CDR3 DNA follows: TGCAGCGTCGAAAAGACAGGTAGCTCCTACGAGCAGTACTTC.

J is TRBJ2-2 and V is TRBV7-2; 14 nucleotides agree with TRBD2. The trim removed 5 bases at V and 6 bases at J, leaving 8 bases unmatched. CDR1 is SGHTA and CDR2 is FQGNSA in the germline V gene. This CDR3 has 17 residues. The CDR3 DNA follows: TGTGCCAGCAGCCGAAGACTAGCGGGAGGGCAATCCGGGGAGCTGTTTTTT. Its translation: CASSRRLAGGQSGELFF.